The source of this TCR beta chain is a study of human T cells and chemical hapten exposure (dated by TCRdb to the early 2020s). Regarding the research as a whole: For sensitization, 2% DPC in acetone was applied to a roughly 2 cm by roughly 2 cm area of upper inner arm skin. The libraries were sequenced as a pool, and the TCR yield per sample differed mostly because of small variations in library volumes within the pool. Peripheral blood TCR repertoire changes were tracked in vivo in alopecia patients during primary and secondary sensitization to the hapten diphenylcyclopropenone (DPC). Blood was sampled from patients pre-sensitization (week 0) and at 2, 6 and about 24 weeks after DPC sensitization. Patch testing was done on the upper back using Finn chambers containing 0.01% DPC, and results were scored after 6 days according to International Contact Dermatitis Research Group standards. The patient cohort, mostly female, included alopecia areata with under or over 50% scalp involvement, alopecia totalis and alopecia universalis. Under 30 alopecia patients gave blood for TCR sequencing at one to four time points (pre-sensitization, 2, 6 and 24 weeks). Weekly therapeutic DPC doses were additionally applied to the scalp of patients throughout the roughly 22-week study period.

Trimming costs V 3 bases and J 3 bases, and their ends lie 11 bases apart. From the cysteine up to the phenylalanine, the CDR3 has a length of 14 residues. Only the CDR3 DNA is retained, 42 bases long and in frame from the first base. Overall results and qualifications from the work: The number of PT1 expanded TCRs positively correlated with patch test score, significant at thresholds 8, 16 and 32 but not 4. All patients had alopecia, a presumed autoimmune disease, so their immune response might differ from that of healthy individuals. DPC sensitization did not change the number of TCRs with a frequency above 1 in 1000, and there was no evidence of changes in global repertoire structure. Repeated subsampling changed both the strength of the expansion versus patch-test correlation and the threshold at which that correlation became significant. Expanded TCRs formed significantly more large CDR3 similarity clusters than pre-sensitization or healthy control sets, consistent with antigen-driven responses.

The library relied on RACE. Reads for this sample came from a NextSeq 500. During library preparation, unique molecular identifiers were attached to individual cDNA molecules so that TCRs could be counted in a quantitative, reproducible way. Both TCR alpha and TCR beta chains were sequenced from each blood RNA sample. Under the source paper's analysis protocol: A median of about 87,000 TCRs per sample was observed, with a range of roughly 20,000 to 700,000. The Decombinator software suite was used to annotate the V, J and CDR3 of the TCR reads. Every sample was subsampled to the same number of TCRs (28,000) for the PS versus PT1 abundance plots. Expanded TCRs were defined as absent before sensitization and observed at least eight times at the 2-week time point. TCRdb reprocessing: public reads trimmed at Q25 with fastp, clones called with MiXCR, in-frame beta chains kept. Each record represents a unique CDR3 protein, reported with the most common genes and DNA among its rows. TCRdb's processing, not the authors', yielded these V and J calls. In all, the sample holds a few hundred thousand distinct CDR3 sequences, and approximately 8% of those were seen once. The ten largest clones capture less than 1.5% of the sample.

What this sample's time point label stands for: pre-sensitization, week 0. This sample's treatment or condition label indicates: therapeutic diphenylcyclopropenone sensitization with weekly scalp DPC. Blood at each patch-test visit was drawn before the patch test was applied. To be eligible, patients had to be aged 18 to 70, diagnosed with alopecia and judged suitable for DPC therapy, while pregnant patients were excluded. Total RNA was isolated from unfractionated whole blood collected in Tempus Blood RNA tubes. This clonotype was seen many times. The antigen this receptor binds is unknown. No much larger clone is present one base from it, and per-base qualities are unavailable.

The sample was whole blood, taken in connection with sensitization to the hapten diphenylcyclopropenone (DPC). This sequence originates from a man aged 18 to 30 with alopecia areata. Some clones in this sample may be carry-over from other donors' samples. The rearranged chain carries TRBV12-3 or TRBV12-4 and TRBJ1-1, with no reliable assignment of the D segment. The CDR3 region has the sequence CASSFVGQDTEAFF. The DNA reads TGTGCCAGCAGTTTCGTGGGCCAGGACACTGAAGCTTTCTTT.